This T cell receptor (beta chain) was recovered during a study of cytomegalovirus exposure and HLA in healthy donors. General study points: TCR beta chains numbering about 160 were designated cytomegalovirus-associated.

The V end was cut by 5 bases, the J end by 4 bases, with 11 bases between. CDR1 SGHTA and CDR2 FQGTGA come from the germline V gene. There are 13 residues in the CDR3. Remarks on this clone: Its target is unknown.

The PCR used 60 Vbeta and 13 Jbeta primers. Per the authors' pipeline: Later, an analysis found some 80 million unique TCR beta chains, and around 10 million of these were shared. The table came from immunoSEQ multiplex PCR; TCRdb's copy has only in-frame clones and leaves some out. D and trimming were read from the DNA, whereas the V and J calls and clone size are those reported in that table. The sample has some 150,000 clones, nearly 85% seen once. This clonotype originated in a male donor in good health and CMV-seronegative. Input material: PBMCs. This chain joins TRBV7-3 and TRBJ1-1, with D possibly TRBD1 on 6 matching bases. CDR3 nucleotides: TGTGCCAGCAGCCCAACAGGGAGCACTGAAGCTTTCTTT. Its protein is CASSPTGSTEAFF.